This TCR beta chain stems from a study of T cell responses to AZD1222 COVID-19 vaccine. Study-level points and caveats: No repertoire was sampled before or during the peak T cell response, only after it. Spike-specific TCR breadth and depth rose after two AZD1222 doses. Regions 160-218 and 743-854 dominated among vaccine-associated CD4 TCRs spanning spike. Only five or six individuals given AZD1222 were seropositive at baseline.

This clone was seen just once. What it binds is unknown. Profiled with immunoSEQ multiplex PCR; TCRdb holds only in-frame clones, not every one. This table holds about 140,000 clones, about 90% found once. The germline gives CDR1 MNHEY, CDR2 SMNVEV (reference sequence). This CDR3 contains 14 residues. The V end lost 10 bases, the J end lost 5 bases, and 17 bases lay between the germline ends. This TCR was recovered from an adult in good health. J is TRBJ1-4 and V is TRBV27, with a weak D call TRBD1 (5 bases). The sample consisted of peripheral blood, taken on day 0 of AZD1222 vaccination. This CDR3 reads CATQRTWGNEKLFF. The CDR3 DNA follows: TGTGCCACCCAAAGGACGTGGGGGAATGAAAAACTGTTTTTT.